Given below is one T cell receptor (beta chain) in context. How the authors handled the data: Filtering differed, since immunoSEQ gave only junction sequences and no quality scores. Libraries were prepared by immunoSEQ multiplex PCR; TCRdb keeps only in-frame clonotypes and omits some of them. V, J and clone size derive from that table, while D and trimming were established from the DNA sequence. The sample has around 1,000,000 clones; roughly 80% are singletons. Germline-derived CDR1 and CDR2 are MNHEY and SVGAGI. The CDR3 extends over 13 amino acids. The V gene end was trimmed by 7 bases and the J gene end by 13 bases; junction bases not matched to a gene: 13. These data are taken from a study of shared clonotypes between healthy human individuals.

This receptor was obtained from a man younger than 35 in good health. Some clones in this sample may be carry-over from other donors' samples. Sequencing used memory CD4+ T cells from PBMCs. As for subset: CD45RA-negative fraction. The chain combines TRBV6-5 with TRBJ1-1; the match to TRBD1 covers 9 bases. As DNA, the CDR3 is TGTGCCAGCACCGCACCGGGACAGGGTGGAGGTTTCTTT. Amino acids: CASTAPGQGGGFF.